This section outlines one TCR beta chain sequence together with its context. The source of the sample is a study of T cell changes during pregnancy in multiple sclerosis. Clones were sequenced by immunoSEQ multiplex PCR, and TCRdb holds only the in-frame ones, with some missing. The sample records 70,000 to 90,000 clones, approximately 95% being singletons. Germline CDR1 reads MDHEN; CDR2 reads SYDVKM. V gave up 10 bases and J gave up 4 bases, with 19 bases separating them. CDR3 length: 14 residues. Sample: peripheral blood, taken in the first trimester of pregnancy. This rearrangement joins TRBV28 to TRBJ1-2, with no clear D. The source of this sequence is a female donor with multiple sclerosis, enrolled in a pregnancy study. The CDR3 protein is CATRLQSVSYGYTF. CDR3 DNA: TGTGCCACTCGTCTGCAGTCCGTTTCCTATGGCTACACCTTC.